These 23 T cell receptor beta chains originate from one sample sequenced in a study of blood T cell repertoires in COVID-19. TCRdb keeps only in-frame clones here, not all; method: immunoSEQ multiplex PCR. The sample contains 90,000 to 110,000 clones, about 80% of which appear only once. Sequenced sample: peripheral blood. These receptors all come from a woman aged 70-85 years with acute or convalescent COVID-19.

This sequence joins TRBV20-1 and TRBJ1-1; the D is unclear. This CDR3 region has 10 residues. Germline V gene lookup returns CDR1 DFQATT and CDR2 SNEGSKA (reference sequence). The V end was cut by 6 bases, the J end by 6 bases, with 8 bases between. The CDR3 DNA follows: TGCAGTGCGGAGGGCTCTGAAGCTTTCTTT. This encodes CSAEGSEAFF.

In this sample, this clone turned up once. The CDR3 DNA reads as TGTGCCAGCAGTCAGGGGGTAATCTATGGCTACACCTTC. Protein sequence: CASSQGVIYGYTF. The chain carries TRBV5-8 and TRBJ1-2; TRBD1 agrees at 7 bases. Germline V CDR1 and CDR2: SGHTS, YDEGEE. After removal of 5 bases from V and 4 bases from J, the junction contained 5 bases not matched to a gene. CDR3 length: 13 amino acids.

The J gene is TRBJ2-5, the V gene TRBV13; a possible D gene is TRBD1 (5 bases). Germline values: CDR1 PRHDT, CDR2 FYEKMQ (reference sequence). The CDR3 runs 17 residues. V shed 2 bases and J shed 2 bases, with 18 bases lying between them. CDR3 coding DNA: TGTGCCAGCAGCTTAAACCCGATCTTAGGGGCACAAGAGACCCAGTACTTC. This codes for CASSLNPILGAQETQYF.

CDR3 in amino acids: CASSLVAGGQTQYF. CDR3 nucleotides: TGCGCCAGCAGCTTGGTGGCAGGGGGTCAGACCCAGTACTTC. The chain links TRBV5-1 to TRBJ2-5; 7 nucleotides agree with TRBD1. V was clipped by 0 bases and J by 6 bases; unmatched bases: 5. The CDR3 loop spans 14 amino acids. The V gene's germline CDR1 is SGHRS and CDR2 YFSETQ.

The V call is TRBV9, the J call TRBJ1-6, with D maybe TRBD1 (6 bases). The CDR3 runs to 15 residues. V was clipped by 3 bases and J by 6 bases, with 13 bases between them. The germline V gene has CDR1 SGDLS and CDR2 YYNGEE. CDR3 loop: CASSGATGFNSPLHF. In DNA form, the CDR3 reads TGTGCCAGCAGCGGAGCGACAGGCTTTAATTCACCCCTCCACTTT.

This clone is a singleton in its sample. The CDR3 DNA follows: TGTGCCAGCAGCTCCTCCCGGGAAGCTTCCGATGAGCAGTTCTTC. This translates into CASSSSREASDEQFF. The V call is TRBV11-2, the J call TRBJ2-1; TRBD2 might be the D (5 bases). From germline, CDR1 is SGHAT and CDR2 FQNNGV. V lost 4 bases and J lost 8, with 18 bases in between. The CDR3 runs 15 residues.

The J gene is TRBJ2-7, the V gene TRBV6-5, with TRBD1 matching over 7 bases. The CDR3 length is 15 residues. The trim removed 5 bases at V and 4 bases at J, leaving 11 bases unmatched. The germline V gene has CDR1 MNHEY and CDR2 SVGAGI. For the CDR3, the DNA is TGTGCCAGCAGTCCTTCAGGGGGTTCGGGGTACGAGCAGTACTTC. It is translated as CASSPSGGSGYEQYF.

The chain joins TRBV4-1 to TRBJ2-5; D not resolved. The germline gives CDR1 MGHRA, CDR2 YSYEKL. This CDR3 has 13 residues. The V end was cut by 3 bases, the J end by 1 base, with 6 bases between. As DNA, the CDR3 is TGCGCCAGCAGCCATGGCGGCCAAGAGACCCAGTACTTC. Its translation: CASSHGGQETQYF.

The chain carries TRBV7-7 and TRBJ2-5; D ambiguous. There are 13 residues in the CDR3. Germline values: CDR1 SSHAT, CDR2 FNYEAQ (reference sequence). The ends were cut back, 5 bases at V and 5 bases at J, with 12 bases in the middle. The CDR3 DNA follows: TGTGCCAGCAGCAGCGTAGGCCGGGAGACCCAGTACTTC. Translation: CASSSVGRETQYF.

As DNA, the CDR3 is TGTGCCAGCAGCTCTACAGGGACGACCGGGGAGCTGTTTTTT. Its translation: CASSSTGTTGELFF. The chain employs TRBV6-5 and TRBJ2-2, with a weak D call TRBD1 (6 bases). The germline gives CDR1 MNHEY, CDR2 SVGAGI. The CDR3 runs to 14 residues. Trimming took off 6 bases at V and 5 bases at J, with 13 bases between the two ends.

The V and J genes are TRBV6-5 and TRBJ1-1; D unresolved. The germline V gene encodes CDR1 MNHEY and CDR2 SVGAGI. This CDR3 is 13 amino acids long. V lost 6 bases to trimming and J lost 1 base, with 9 bases between them. Written as DNA, the CDR3 is TGTGCCAGCAGCAGACTCCGGAACACTGAAGCTTTCTTT. Translating gives CASSRLRNTEAFF.

The chain employs TRBV9 and TRBJ1-2; unclear D gene. The CDR3 is 14 residues long. V shed 3 bases and J shed 2 bases, with 11 bases lying between them. In germline, CDR1 is SGDLS, CDR2 YYNGEE. CDR3 DNA sequence: TGTGCCAGCAGCGACAGAAGCAGCAACTATGGCTACACCTTC. Translating it yields CASSDRSSNYGYTF.

V is TRBV6-5 and J is TRBJ1-6; tentative D call: TRBD1 (6 bases). The CDR3 has 14 amino acids. V shed 5 bases and J shed 9 bases, with 14 bases lying between them. The germline gives CDR1 MNHEY, CDR2 SVGAGI. CDR3 amino acids: CASSTSGVGSPLHF. CDR3 DNA sequence: TGTGCCAGCAGTACCTCAGGGGTGGGTTCACCCCTCCACTTT.

Written as DNA, the CDR3 is TGCAGTGCTAGTAGCGACGTCGGTCACGAGCAGTACTTC. Protein: CSASSDVGHEQYF. The rearrangement joins TRBV20-1 to TRBJ2-7, with a possible D match to TRBD2 (5 bases). Germline V gives CDR1 DFQATT, CDR2 SNEGSKA (reference sequence). V was shortened by 3 bases and J by 5 bases, with 14 bases between the two germline ends. The CDR3 sequence is 13 residues long.

V usage is TRBV5-1 and J usage is TRBJ2-7; 10 bases map to TRBD1. This CDR3 contains 15 residues. The germline V gene encodes CDR1 SGHRS and CDR2 YFSETQ. Trimming at V came to 4 bases and at J to 2 bases, leaving 6 bases not matched to a gene. The CDR3 spells CASSRSGTGAYEQYF. The CDR3 bases are TGCGCCAGCAGCCGCTCCGGGACAGGGGCCTACGAGCAGTACTTC.

This rearrangement joins TRBV6-1 to TRBJ2-2; D is unresolved. V lost 5 bases and J lost 6, with 10 bases in between. Germline V gene data show CDR1 as MNHNS and CDR2 as SASEGT. The CDR3 loop spans 13 amino acids. The CDR3 loop reads CASSPVGAGELFF. The CDR3 DNA is TGTGCCAGCAGTCCTGTGGGCGCCGGGGAGCTGTTTTTT.

The chain employs TRBV6-4 and TRBJ1-2; 10 positions agree with TRBD1. V dropped 8 bases and J dropped 1; count of bases not matched to a gene: 7. Per the germline V gene, CDR1 is MRHNA and CDR2 is SNTAGT. The CDR3 consists of 15 residues. The CDR3 sequence: CASAPTGGVNYGYTF. The DNA for the CDR3 is TGTGCCAGCGCCCCGACAGGGGGCGTTAACTATGGCTACACCTTC.

The rearrangement joins TRBV20-1 to TRBJ2-1, with a weak D call TRBD1 (5 bases). This CDR3 region has 18 residues. CDR1 is DFQATT and CDR2 is SNEGSKA in the germline V gene (reference sequence). Trimming shortened V by 3 bases and J by 3 bases, and 24 bases separated the two germline ends. CDR3 nucleotide sequence: TGCAGTGCTAGTGCAGGGCCCCCGTCCCAAATCGACTACAATGAGCAGTTCTTC. Translating it yields CSASAGPPSQIDYNEQFF.

This sequence joins TRBV4-3 and TRBJ2-4; weak D call: TRBD2 (7 bases). Germline V lookup: CDR1 LGHNA, CDR2 YSLEER. Trimming took 4 bases from V and 13 from J, leaving 14 bases between them. The CDR3 has 12 residues. In nucleotides, the CDR3 is TGCGCCAGCAGCCCTGGGGGGGGCATACAGTACTTC. Translating gives CASSPGGGIQYF.

The V call is TRBV5-1, the J call TRBJ2-5; TRBD2 matches at 11 bases. The V and J ends lost 9 bases and 3 bases, in that order; junction bases with no gene match: 7. Germline assignment: CDR1 SGHRS and CDR2 YFSETQ. The CDR3 has 14 residues. As DNA, the CDR3 is TGCGCCACCGGCCCTAGCGGGGGGAAAGAGACCCAGTACTTC. This encodes CATGPSGGKETQYF.

The chain links TRBV19 to TRBJ2-5; weak D call: TRBD2 (5 bases). The CDR3 runs 13 residues. Germline V gene sequence: CDR1 LNHDA, CDR2 SQIVND (reference sequence). Trimming took 6 bases from V and 2 from J, leaving 10 bases between them. This CDR3 reads CASRDFNQETQYF. DNA for the CDR3: TGTGCCAGTAGGGACTTCAATCAAGAGACCCAGTACTTC.

The chain links TRBV19 to TRBJ2-3; 8 positions agree with TRBD1. Germline CDR1 is LNHDA and CDR2 is SQIVND (reference sequence). The CDR3 totals 18 residues. Unmatched junction bases numbered 22, after V lost 10 bases and J lost 4 bases. CDR3 coding DNA: TGTGCCACTAGGACAGGGAAGTTTTTGGCTAGCGTGTCAGATACGCAGTATTTT. Protein sequence: CATRTGKFLASVSDTQYF.

This chain connects TRBV19 to TRBJ2-7, with a possible D match to TRBD2 (5 bases). The germline gives CDR1 LNHDA, CDR2 SQIVND (reference sequence). The CDR3 loop spans 14 amino acids. V was shortened by 1 base and J by 0 bases, with 7 bases between the two germline ends. CDR3 bases: TGTGCCAGTAGTATAGGACGGGGCTCCTACGAGCAGTACTTC. Encoded protein: CASSIGRGSYEQYF.